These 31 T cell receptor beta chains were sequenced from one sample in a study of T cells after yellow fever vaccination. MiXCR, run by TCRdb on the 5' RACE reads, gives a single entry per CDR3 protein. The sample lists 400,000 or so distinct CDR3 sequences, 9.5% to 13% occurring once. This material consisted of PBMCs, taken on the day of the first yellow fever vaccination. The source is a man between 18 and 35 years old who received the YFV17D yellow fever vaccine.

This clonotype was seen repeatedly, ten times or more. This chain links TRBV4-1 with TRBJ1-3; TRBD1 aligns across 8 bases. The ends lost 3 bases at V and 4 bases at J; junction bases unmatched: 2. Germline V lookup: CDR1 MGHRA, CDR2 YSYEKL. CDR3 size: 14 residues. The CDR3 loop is CASSQGTGGNTIYF. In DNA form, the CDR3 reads TGCGCCAGCAGCCAGGGGACAGGAGGAAACACCATATATTTT.

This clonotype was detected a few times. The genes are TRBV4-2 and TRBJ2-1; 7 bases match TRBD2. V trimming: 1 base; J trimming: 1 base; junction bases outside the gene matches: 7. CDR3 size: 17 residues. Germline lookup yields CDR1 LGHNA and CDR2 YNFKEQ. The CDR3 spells CASSQVPGGGSYNEQFF. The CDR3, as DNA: TGTGCCAGCAGCCAAGTCCCGGGGGGTGGGTCCTACAATGAGCAGTTCTTC.

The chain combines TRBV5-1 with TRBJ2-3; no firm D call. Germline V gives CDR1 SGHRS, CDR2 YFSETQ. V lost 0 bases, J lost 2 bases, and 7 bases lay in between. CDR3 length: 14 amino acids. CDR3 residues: CASSLGRPTDTQYF. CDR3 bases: TGCGCCAGCAGCTTGGGGCGGCCCACAGATACGCAGTATTTT.

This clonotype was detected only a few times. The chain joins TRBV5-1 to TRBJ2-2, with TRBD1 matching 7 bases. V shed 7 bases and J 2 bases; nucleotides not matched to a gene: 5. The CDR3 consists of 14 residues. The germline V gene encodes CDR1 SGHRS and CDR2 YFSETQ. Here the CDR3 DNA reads TGCGCCAGCCGCGACAGGGAAAACACCGGGGAGCTGTTTTTT. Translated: CASRDRENTGELFF.

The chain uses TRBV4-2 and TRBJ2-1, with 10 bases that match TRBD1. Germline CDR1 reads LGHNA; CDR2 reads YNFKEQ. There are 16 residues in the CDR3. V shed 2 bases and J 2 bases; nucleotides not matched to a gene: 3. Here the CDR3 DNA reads TGTGCCAGCAGCCAACGGGGGACAGGGGCCTACAATGAGCAGTTCTTC. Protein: CASSQRGTGAYNEQFF.

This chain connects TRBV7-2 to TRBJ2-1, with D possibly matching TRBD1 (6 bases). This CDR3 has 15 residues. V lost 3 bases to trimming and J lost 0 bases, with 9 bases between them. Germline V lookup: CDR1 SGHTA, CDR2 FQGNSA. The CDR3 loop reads CASSFGGYSYNEQFF. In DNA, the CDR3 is TGTGCCAGCAGCTTTGGGGGCTACTCCTACAATGAGCAGTTCTTC.

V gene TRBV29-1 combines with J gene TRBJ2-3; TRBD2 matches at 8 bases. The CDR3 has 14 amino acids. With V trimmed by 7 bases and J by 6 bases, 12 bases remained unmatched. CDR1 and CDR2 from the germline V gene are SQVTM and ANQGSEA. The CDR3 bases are TGCAGCGAAACGACAGGCGGGGGGCCGGATACGCAGTATTTT. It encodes CSETTGGGPDTQYF.

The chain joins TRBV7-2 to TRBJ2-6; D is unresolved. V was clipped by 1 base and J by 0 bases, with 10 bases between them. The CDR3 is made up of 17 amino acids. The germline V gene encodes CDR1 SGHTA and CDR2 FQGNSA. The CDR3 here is CASSLVEAGSGANVLTF. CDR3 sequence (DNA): TGTGCCAGCAGCTTAGTTGAGGCAGGCTCTGGGGCCAACGTCCTGACTTTC.

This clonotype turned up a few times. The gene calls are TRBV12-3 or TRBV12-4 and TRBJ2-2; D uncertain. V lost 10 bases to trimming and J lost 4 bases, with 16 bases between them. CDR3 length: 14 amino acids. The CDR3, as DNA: TGTGCCACCCCCGAGGCAGGTGCCACCGGGGAGCTGTTTTTT. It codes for CATPEAGATGELFF.

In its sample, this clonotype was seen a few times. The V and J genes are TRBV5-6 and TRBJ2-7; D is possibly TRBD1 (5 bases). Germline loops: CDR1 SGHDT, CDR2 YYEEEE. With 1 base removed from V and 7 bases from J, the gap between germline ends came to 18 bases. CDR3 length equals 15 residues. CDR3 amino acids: CASSLIAGNPTEQYV. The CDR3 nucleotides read TGTGCCAGCAGCTTGATCGCAGGGAACCCTACGGAGCAGTACGTC.

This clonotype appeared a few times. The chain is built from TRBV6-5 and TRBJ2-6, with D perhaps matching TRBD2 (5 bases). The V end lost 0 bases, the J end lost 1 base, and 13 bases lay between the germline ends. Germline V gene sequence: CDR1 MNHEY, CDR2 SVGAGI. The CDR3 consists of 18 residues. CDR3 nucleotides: TGTGCCAGCAGTTACTCGAATACGGACTCGTCTGGGGCCAACGTCCTGACTTTC. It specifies CASSYSNTDSSGANVLTF.

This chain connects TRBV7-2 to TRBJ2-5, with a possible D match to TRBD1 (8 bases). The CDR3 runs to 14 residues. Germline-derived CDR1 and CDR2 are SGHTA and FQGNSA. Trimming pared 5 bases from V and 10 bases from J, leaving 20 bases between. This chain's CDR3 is CASSADRGRGGQYF. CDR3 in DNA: TGTGCCAGCAGCGCTGACAGGGGCCGCGGGGGCCAGTACTTC. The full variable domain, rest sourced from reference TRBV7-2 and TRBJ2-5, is GAGVSQSPSNKVTEKGKDVELRCDPISGHTALYWYRQSLGQGLEFLIYFQGNSAPDKSGLPSDRFSAERTGGSVSTLTIQRTQQEDSAVYLCASSADRGRGGQYFGPGTRLLVL.

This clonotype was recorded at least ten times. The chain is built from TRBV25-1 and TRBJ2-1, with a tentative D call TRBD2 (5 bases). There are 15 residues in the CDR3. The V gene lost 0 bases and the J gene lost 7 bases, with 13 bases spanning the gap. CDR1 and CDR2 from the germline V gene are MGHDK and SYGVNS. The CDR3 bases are TGTGCCAGCAGTGAATATCAGTCTAGCCGAAATGAGCAGTTCTTC. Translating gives CASSEYQSSRNEQFF.

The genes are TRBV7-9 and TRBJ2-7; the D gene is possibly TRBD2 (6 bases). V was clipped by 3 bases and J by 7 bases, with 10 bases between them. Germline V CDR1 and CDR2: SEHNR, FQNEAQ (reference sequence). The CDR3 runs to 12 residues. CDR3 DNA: TGTGCCAGCAGCTTTGTCCGGGGGGAGCAGTACTTC. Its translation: CASSFVRGEQYF.

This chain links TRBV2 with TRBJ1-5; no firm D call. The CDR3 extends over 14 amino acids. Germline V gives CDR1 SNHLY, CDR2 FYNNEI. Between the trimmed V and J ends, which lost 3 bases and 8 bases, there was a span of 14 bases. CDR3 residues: CASSERTIGEPQHF. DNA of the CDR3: TGTGCCAGCAGTGAGAGGACGATAGGAGAGCCCCAGCATTTT.

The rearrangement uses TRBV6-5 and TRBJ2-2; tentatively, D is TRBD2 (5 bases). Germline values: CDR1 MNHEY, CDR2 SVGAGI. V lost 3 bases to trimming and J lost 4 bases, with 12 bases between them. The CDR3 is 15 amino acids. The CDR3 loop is CASSYGAASTGELFF. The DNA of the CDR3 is TGTGCCAGCAGTTATGGAGCGGCTTCCACCGGGGAGCTGTTTTTT.

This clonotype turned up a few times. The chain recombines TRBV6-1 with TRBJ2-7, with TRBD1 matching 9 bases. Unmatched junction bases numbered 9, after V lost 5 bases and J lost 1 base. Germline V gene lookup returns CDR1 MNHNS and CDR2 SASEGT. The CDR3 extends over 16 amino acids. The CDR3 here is CASSHSGGTGSYEQYV. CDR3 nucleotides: TGTGCCAGCAGTCATTCTGGGGGGACAGGGTCCTACGAGCAGTACGTC.

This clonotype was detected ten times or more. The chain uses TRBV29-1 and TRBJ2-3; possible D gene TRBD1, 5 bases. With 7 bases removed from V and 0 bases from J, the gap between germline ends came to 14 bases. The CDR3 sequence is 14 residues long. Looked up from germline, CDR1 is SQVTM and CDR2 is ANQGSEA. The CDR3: CSARTLWSTDTQYF. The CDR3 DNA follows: TGCAGCGCACGGACACTTTGGAGCACAGATACGCAGTATTTT.

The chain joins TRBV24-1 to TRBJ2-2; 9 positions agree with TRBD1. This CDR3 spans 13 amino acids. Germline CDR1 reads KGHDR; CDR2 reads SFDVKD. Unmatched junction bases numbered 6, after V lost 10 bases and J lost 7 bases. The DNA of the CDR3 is TGTGCCACTGGGACAGGGTCGGTCGGGGAGCTGTTTTTT. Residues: CATGTGSVGELFF.

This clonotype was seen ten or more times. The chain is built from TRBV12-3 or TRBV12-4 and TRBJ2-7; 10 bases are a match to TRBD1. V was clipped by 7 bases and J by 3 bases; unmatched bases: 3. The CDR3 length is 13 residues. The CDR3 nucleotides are TGTGCCAGCACCCGGGACAGGGGCTACGAGCAGTACTTC. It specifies CASTRDRGYEQYF.

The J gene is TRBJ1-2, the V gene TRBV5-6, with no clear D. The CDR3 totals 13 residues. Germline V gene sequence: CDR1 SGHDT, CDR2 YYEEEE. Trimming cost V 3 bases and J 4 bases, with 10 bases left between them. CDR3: CASSSPGLYGYTF. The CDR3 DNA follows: TGTGCCAGCAGCTCCCCCGGACTCTATGGCTACACCTTC.

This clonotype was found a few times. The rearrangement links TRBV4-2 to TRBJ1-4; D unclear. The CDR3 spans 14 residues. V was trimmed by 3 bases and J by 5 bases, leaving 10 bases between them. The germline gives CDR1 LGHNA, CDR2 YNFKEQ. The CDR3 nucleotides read TGTGCCAGCAGCCAGCTACAGCGGAATGAAAAACTGTTTTTT. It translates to CASSQLQRNEKLFF.

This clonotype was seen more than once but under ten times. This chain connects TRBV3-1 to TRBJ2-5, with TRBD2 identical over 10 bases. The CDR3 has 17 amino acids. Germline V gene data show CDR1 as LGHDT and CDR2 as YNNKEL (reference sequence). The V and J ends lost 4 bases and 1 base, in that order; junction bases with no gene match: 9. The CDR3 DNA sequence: TGTGCCAGCAGCCGGGGTGAGCTAGCGGGGGCCCAAGAGACCCAGTACTTC. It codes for CASSRGELAGAQETQYF.

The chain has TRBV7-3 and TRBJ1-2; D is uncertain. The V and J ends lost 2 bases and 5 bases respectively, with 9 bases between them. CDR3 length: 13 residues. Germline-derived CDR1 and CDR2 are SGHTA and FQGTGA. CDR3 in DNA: TGTGCCAGCAGCTTAGTAGTAGGATATGGCTACACCTTC. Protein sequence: CASSLVVGYGYTF.

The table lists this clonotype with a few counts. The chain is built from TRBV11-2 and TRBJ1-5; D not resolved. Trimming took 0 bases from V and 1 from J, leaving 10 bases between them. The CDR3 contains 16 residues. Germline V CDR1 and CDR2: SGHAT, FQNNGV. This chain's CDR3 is CASSLDGLVSNQPQHF. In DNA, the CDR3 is TGTGCCAGCAGCTTAGATGGCCTAGTGAGCAATCAGCCCCAGCATTTT.

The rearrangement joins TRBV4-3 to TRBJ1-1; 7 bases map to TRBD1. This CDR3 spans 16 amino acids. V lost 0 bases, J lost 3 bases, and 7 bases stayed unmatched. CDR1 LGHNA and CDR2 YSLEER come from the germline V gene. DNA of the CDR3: TGCGCCAGCAGCCAAGATCTAAGACAGGGAGACACTGAAGCTTTCTTT. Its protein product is CASSQDLRQGDTEAFF.

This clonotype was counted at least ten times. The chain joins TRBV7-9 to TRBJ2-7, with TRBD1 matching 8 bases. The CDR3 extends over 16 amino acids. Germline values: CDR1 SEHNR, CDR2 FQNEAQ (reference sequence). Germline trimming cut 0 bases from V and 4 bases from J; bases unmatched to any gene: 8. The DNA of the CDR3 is TGTGCCAGCAGCTTAGCCCTGGGACAGGTGACTTACGAGCAGTACTTC. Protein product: CASSLALGQVTYEQYF.

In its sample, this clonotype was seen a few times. In nucleotides, the CDR3 is TGCAGTGCTAGCGTAGCGGGATCTAGCACAGATACGCAGTATTTT. It specifies CSASVAGSSTDTQYF. The chain has TRBV20-1 and TRBJ2-3; 8 nucleotides align to TRBD2. The germline V gene encodes CDR1 DFQATT and CDR2 SNEGSKA (reference sequence). The CDR3 is 15 residues long. With 3 bases clipped from V and 0 bases from J, the junction kept 5 bases outside the gene matches.

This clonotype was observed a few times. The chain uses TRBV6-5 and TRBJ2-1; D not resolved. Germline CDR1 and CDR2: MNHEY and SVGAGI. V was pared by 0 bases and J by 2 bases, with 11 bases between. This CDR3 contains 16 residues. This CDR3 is CASSYSSGTAYNEQFF. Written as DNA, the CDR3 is TGTGCCAGCAGTTACTCATCGGGTACCGCCTACAATGAGCAGTTCTTC.

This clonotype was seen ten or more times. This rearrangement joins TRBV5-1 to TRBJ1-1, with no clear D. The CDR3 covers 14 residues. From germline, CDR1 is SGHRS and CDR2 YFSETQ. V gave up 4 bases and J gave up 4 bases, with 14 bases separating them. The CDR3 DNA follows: TGCGCCAGCAGCCCCGAAGGTCAAAGCACTGAAGCTTTCTTT. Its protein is CASSPEGQSTEAFF.

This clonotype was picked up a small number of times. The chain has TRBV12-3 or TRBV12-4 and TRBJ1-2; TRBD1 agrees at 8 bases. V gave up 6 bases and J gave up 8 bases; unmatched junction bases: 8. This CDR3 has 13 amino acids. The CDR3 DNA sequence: TGTGCCAGCAGCCCGGACAGGGAGGGGGGCTACACCTTC. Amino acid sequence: CASSPDREGGYTF.